The T cell receptor beta chain under discussion was sequenced for a study of beta chain features in type 1 diabetes. Sequenced material consisted of expressed TCRB transcripts (all of the isolated RNA was reverse transcribed). Some clones are missing from TCRdb's copy, which holds only in-frame ones; the method was immunoSEQ multiplex PCR. The table records 200,000 to 300,000 clones, around 20% of them present only once. This clone was picked up a small number of times. Its target is unknown. Study-wide results and limits: Cells carrying high TCR expression could end up over-represented when cDNA is sequenced. All four CD4+ subsets from Type 1 diabetes patients carried moderately but significantly shorter TCRB CDR3s.

Germline-derived CDR1 and CDR2 are MDHEN and SYDVKM. CDR3 length: 15 amino acids. J lost 7 bases, V lost 2 bases, and 8 bases had no gene match. The sequence was collected from a woman aged 40 to 55 with type 1 diabetes. Sequenced input: naive CD4+ T cells from blood. The chain couples TRBV28 to TRBJ1-5; 7 nucleotides match TRBD1. The DNA for the CDR3 is TGTGCCAGCAGTTTAACAGGGGTGCCTAGGCAGCCCCAGCATTTT. The encoded protein is CASSLTGVPRQPQHF.